What follows are 29 T cell receptor beta chains derived from one specimen sequenced in a study of T cell responses to AZD1222 COVID-19 vaccine. Clones were sequenced by immunoSEQ multiplex PCR, and TCRdb holds only the in-frame ones, with some missing. The sample carries 150,000 to 200,000 clones, approximately 94% recorded once. Here the sequenced sample was peripheral blood, taken on day 0 of AZD1222 vaccination. The receptors originated from an adult in good health.

The chain combines TRBV25-1 with TRBJ1-1; D gene uncertain. This CDR3 contains 11 residues. Trimming took 5 bases from V and 9 from J, leaving 10 bases between them. Germline V CDR1 and CDR2: MGHDK, SYGVNS. The CDR3 loop reads CASSRGSQAFF. The CDR3 coding sequence is TGTGCCAGCAGTCGTGGCAGCCAAGCTTTCTTT.

This chain uses TRBV5-1 with TRBJ2-7, with 10 positions matching TRBD2. The junction had 5 bases not matched to a gene; V was cut back by 0 bases and J by 5 bases. The CDR3 totals 15 residues. Germline CDR1 is SGHRS and CDR2 is YFSETQ. The CDR3 DNA sequence: TGCGCCAGCAGCTTGGCCGACCTAGCGGGAGACGAGCAGTACTTC. Translating it yields CASSLADLAGDEQYF.

The CDR3 region is CASSPQPGAWTQTYEQYF. The CDR3 DNA follows: TGTGCCAGCTCACCACAACCTGGTGCATGGACACAAACCTACGAGCAGTACTTC. V is TRBV18 and J is TRBJ2-7; tentatively, D is TRBD1 (5 bases). CDR1 and CDR2 (germline): KGHSH, LQKENI. Trimming stripped 1 base from V and 2 bases from J, with 21 bases between. This CDR3 is built from 18 residues.

The V gene is TRBV27, the J gene TRBJ1-1; 10 bases match TRBD1. Germline values: CDR1 MNHEY, CDR2 SMNVEV (reference sequence). This CDR3 is 18 amino acids long. V lost 4 bases and J lost 0; bases outside the gene matches: 11. This chain's CDR3 is CASSSTGGISGVNTEAFF. CDR3 sequence (DNA): TGTGCCAGCAGTTCGACAGGGGGCATCTCGGGGGTGAACACTGAAGCTTTCTTT.

The chain recombines TRBV15 with TRBJ1-3; no clear D gene. The CDR3 has 14 residues. From germline, CDR1 is LNHNV and CDR2 YYDKDF (reference sequence). Trimming stripped 1 base from V and 2 bases from J, with 6 bases between. The CDR3 sequence is CATSRGPPGNTIYF. The CDR3, as DNA: TGTGCCACCAGCAGAGGGCCTCCTGGAAACACCATATATTTT.

The chain recombines TRBV5-5 with TRBJ2-7, with 12 bases fitting TRBD2. This CDR3 comprises 14 residues. The germline gives CDR1 SGHKS, CDR2 YYEKEE (reference sequence). V was pared by 4 bases and J by 8 bases, with 7 bases of the junction left unmatched. CDR3 in amino acids: CASSPGTSGWQQYF. The CDR3 bases are TGTGCCAGCAGCCCCGGGACTAGCGGGTGGCAGCAGTACTTC.

The chain couples TRBV4-1 to TRBJ1-2; no clear D gene. V was clipped by 1 base and J by 0 bases, with 6 bases between them. The CDR3 covers 14 residues. The V gene's germline CDR1 is MGHRA and CDR2 YSYEKL. CDR3 DNA sequence: TGCGCCAGCAGCCAAGGCCGGTCTAACTATGGCTACACCTTC. It codes for CASSQGRSNYGYTF.

The rearrangement joins TRBV10-3 to TRBJ2-3, with 10 bases that match TRBD2. In germline, CDR1 is ENHRY, CDR2 SYGVKD. The J segment lost 2 bases and the V segment lost 0 bases, leaving 11 bases of the junction unmatched. This CDR3 is built from 19 residues. The CDR3 region has the DNA TGTGCCATCAGTGAGTCAATCAGGGAACTAGCGGGACCCACAGATACGCAGTATTTT. Amino acid sequence: CAISESIRELAGPTDTQYF.

V usage is TRBV18 and J usage is TRBJ2-5; D is undetermined. The V end lost 7 bases, the J end lost 2 bases, and 11 bases lay between the germline ends. From germline, CDR1 is KGHSH and CDR2 LQKENI. The CDR3 is 13 amino acids. The CDR3: CASFPTLQETQYF. DNA for the CDR3: TGTGCCAGCTTTCCGACACTACAAGAGACCCAGTACTTC.

The chain links TRBV6-1 to TRBJ2-7; D perhaps matches TRBD1 (6 bases). Per germline, CDR1 MNHNS and CDR2 SASEGT. The CDR3 totals 15 residues. Trimming shortened V by 3 bases and J by 5 bases, and 17 bases separated the two germline ends. The CDR3 protein is CASSDTLDSPHEQYF. In DNA, the CDR3 is TGTGCCAGCAGTGACACGCTGGACAGTCCTCACGAGCAGTACTTC.

The J gene is TRBJ1-3, the V gene TRBV4-2; 9 nucleotides align to TRBD1. This CDR3 is built from 14 residues. Germline CDR1 reads LGHNA; CDR2 reads YNFKEQ. Losses at the gene ends were 3 bases for V and 3 bases for J; bases not matched to a gene: 0. The CDR3 spells CASSQDRGGNTIYF. CDR3 bases: TGTGCCAGCAGCCAGGACAGGGGTGGAAACACCATATATTTT.

The gene calls are TRBV4-1 and TRBJ1-4; 7 bases agree with TRBD1. The trim removed 3 bases at V and 6 bases at J, leaving 4 bases unmatched. CDR1 is MGHRA and CDR2 is YSYEKL in the germline V gene. CDR3 length: 14 residues. CDR3 residues: CASSQKQGYEKLFF. The CDR3 DNA follows: TGCGCCAGCAGCCAGAAACAGGGGTATGAAAAACTGTTTTTT.

This clone came up once. This rearrangement joins TRBV11-2 to TRBJ2-7; 7 bases map to TRBD1. With V trimmed by 5 bases and J by 3 bases, 4 bases remained unmatched. Per germline, CDR1 SGHAT and CDR2 FQNNGV. CDR3 length equals 13 residues. The CDR3 DNA reads TGTGCCAGCAGCCTTGGACAGGACTACGAGCAGTACTTC. Translation: CASSLGQDYEQYF.

This sequence joins TRBV5-5 and TRBJ2-5; maybe TRBD1 (5 bases). The CDR3 is made up of 13 amino acids. Germline CDR1 SGHKS, CDR2 YYEKEE (reference sequence). Trimming pared 2 bases from V and 1 base from J, leaving 6 bases between. DNA of the CDR3: TGTGCCAGCAGCTTTGACAGCCAAGAGACCCAGTACTTC. Translating it yields CASSFDSQETQYF. Combining the CDR3 with reference TRBV5-5 and TRBJ2-5 gives the whole variable domain DAGVTQSPTHLIKTRGQQVTLRCSPISGHKSVSWYQQVLGQGPQFIFQYYEKEERGRGNFPDRFSARQFPNYSSELNVNALLLGDSALYLCASSFDSQETQYFGPGTRLLVL.

The chain couples TRBV15 to TRBJ2-5, with D unclear. V lost 5 bases and J lost 7, with 8 bases in between. Germline V gene sequence: CDR1 LNHNV, CDR2 YYDKDF (reference sequence). The CDR3 runs 11 residues. CDR3 protein: CATSAPGTQYF. CDR3 DNA sequence: TGTGCCACCAGCGCTCCGGGGACCCAGTACTTC.

The rearrangement uses TRBV5-5 and TRBJ1-4, with D unclear. This CDR3 contains 14 residues. Trimming removed 0 bases at V and 6 bases at J, with 9 bases between. Germline V gene lookup returns CDR1 SGHKS and CDR2 YYEKEE (reference sequence). The CDR3 nucleotides are TGTGCCAGCAGCTTGGGAGGTCTATATGAAAAACTGTTTTTT. This gives the protein CASSLGGLYEKLFF.

The chain has TRBV28 and TRBJ1-2, with 10 bases identical to TRBD1. The V gene's germline CDR1 is MDHEN and CDR2 SYDVKM. The CDR3 contains 16 residues. V trimming: 8 bases; J trimming: 1 base; junction bases outside the gene matches: 10. The CDR3 DNA follows: TGTGCCAGCTCTGTTGGTGGGACAGGGGTTAACTATGGCTACACCTTC. Protein: CASSVGGTGVNYGYTF.

The rearrangement joins TRBV5-1 to TRBJ2-5; possible D gene TRBD1, 6 bases. The length of the CDR3 is 16 residues. Germline loops: CDR1 SGHRS, CDR2 YFSETQ. V was shortened by 3 bases and J by 4 bases, with 19 bases between the two germline ends. This CDR3 reads CASSYTGSLASETQYF. CDR3 coding DNA: TGCGCCAGCAGCTACACAGGGTCCCTAGCATCAGAGACCCAGTACTTC.

V gene TRBV21-1 combines with J gene TRBJ2-1; the tabulated D call, TRBD2, remains unverified against the DNA. TRBV21-1 is deemed a pseudogene. CDR3 length equals 15 residues. The DNA of the CDR3 is TGTGCCAGCAGCGAGGGACTAGCGGGAGTAAATGAGCAGTTCTTC. It yields the protein CASSEGLAGVNEQFF.

The chain links TRBV10-3 to TRBJ1-4; weak D call: TRBD1 (5 bases). Germline V CDR1 and CDR2: ENHRY, SYGVKD. The CDR3 runs 12 residues. CDR3 DNA: TGTCGACCGGGGGGGGGAAATGAAAAACTGTTTTTT. It codes for CRPGGGNEKLFF.

The CDR3 region is CASSLPGTYNEQFF. In nucleotides, the CDR3 is TGTGCCAGCAGCTTACCAGGTACCTACAATGAGCAGTTCTTC. The chain has TRBV11-1 and TRBJ2-1; no firm D call. CDR3 length equals 14 residues. Germline V CDR1 and CDR2: SGHAT, FQDESV (reference sequence). V was clipped by 2 bases and J by 2 bases, with 7 bases between them.

The chain uses TRBV19 and TRBJ1-2, with D hard to call. Germline CDR1 reads LNHDA; CDR2 reads SQIVND (reference sequence). The V end lost 5 bases, the J end lost 4 bases, and 11 bases lay between the germline ends. This CDR3 has 13 amino acids. This CDR3 is CASSSQVVYGYTF. The CDR3 bases are TGTGCCAGTAGTTCCCAGGTCGTCTATGGCTACACCTTC.

The J gene is TRBJ1-4, the V gene TRBV19; D is ambiguous. Germline V gives CDR1 LNHDA, CDR2 SQIVND (reference sequence). The germline V and J ends were trimmed by 4 bases and 5 bases, with 14 bases remaining between them. The CDR3 loop spans 15 amino acids. The CDR3 sequence: CASSTGRPSNEKLFF. DNA of the CDR3: TGTGCCAGTAGTACCGGCAGGCCCTCCAATGAAAAACTGTTTTTT.

The V call is TRBV19, the J call TRBJ1-6; D unclear. The V and J ends lost 4 bases and 9 bases respectively, with 4 bases between them. The CDR3 sequence is 11 residues long. The germline V gene encodes CDR1 LNHDA and CDR2 SQIVND (reference sequence). CDR3 coding DNA: TGTGCCAGTAGTAACCGTTCACCCCTCCACTTT. Translated, it gives CASSNRSPLHF.

The V call is TRBV7-9, the J call TRBJ1-1; TRBD1 might be the D (6 bases). This CDR3 contains 15 residues. V was trimmed by 5 bases and J by 1 base, leaving 14 bases between them. In germline, CDR1 is SEHNR, CDR2 FQNEAQ (reference sequence). For the CDR3, the DNA is TGTGCCAGCAGCCTAAGACAGGAACCGAACACTGAAGCTTTCTTT. Translated, it gives CASSLRQEPNTEAFF.

The chain joins TRBV12-3 or TRBV12-4 to TRBJ1-4, with 7 bases lining up with TRBD1. The CDR3 loop spans 12 amino acids. V lost 6 bases to trimming and J lost 7 bases; unmatched junction nucleotides: 2. CDR3 sequence reads: CASRAGGEKLFF. CDR3 DNA sequence: TGTGCCAGCAGGGCAGGGGGTGAAAAACTGTTTTTT.

This chain joins TRBV5-6 and TRBJ1-2, with 7 bases matching TRBD1. Germline values: CDR1 SGHDT, CDR2 YYEEEE. With 6 bases clipped from V and 4 bases from J, the junction kept 18 bases outside the gene matches. The CDR3 extends over 17 amino acids. The CDR3 here is CASNLYSRDSGIYGYTF. For the CDR3, the DNA is TGTGCCAGCAACTTATACTCCCGGGACAGCGGAATCTATGGCTACACCTTC.

The chain employs TRBV7-8 and TRBJ2-2; possibly TRBD2 for D (6 bases). The CDR3 covers 15 residues. Trimming stripped 1 base from V and 5 bases from J, with 11 bases between. Germline values: CDR1 SGHVS, CDR2 FQNEAQ. As DNA, the CDR3 is TGTGCCAGCAGCTTAGAAGCGGGCCTAACCGGGGAGCTGTTTTTT. Protein sequence: CASSLEAGLTGELFF.

This clone was observed a single time. The chain joins TRBV19 to TRBJ2-1; maybe TRBD2 (6 bases). Per germline, CDR1 LNHDA and CDR2 SQIVND (reference sequence). V was pared by 2 bases and J by 1 base, with 6 bases between. CDR3 length: 14 amino acids. DNA for the CDR3: TGTGCCAGTAGTATACGGGGGTCCTACAATGAGCAGTTCTTC. Translation gives CASSIRGSYNEQFF.